The text below deals with one T cell receptor beta chain. Its target is unknown. This specimen comes from a study of shared clonotypes between healthy human individuals. Across several immunoSEQ plates, the genomic DNA of each subset was split evenly. Per the original methods: Filtering differed for immunoSEQ, which gave only junction sequences without quality scores. Profiled with immunoSEQ multiplex PCR; TCRdb holds only in-frame clones, not every one. D and trimming come from the DNA, and the V and J calls and clone size come from that table. The table records hundreds of thousands of clones, approximately 95% of them present only once. General study findings and limits: Generation probabilities were higher for clonotypes shared across all four sorted-subset donors than for unshared ones.

CD8 cells regarded as naive lacked CD45RO, were positively chosen for CCR7, and omitted terminally differentiated effector memory CD45RA+ cells. Germline V gene sequence: CDR1 PRHDT, CDR2 FYEKMQ (reference sequence). The J segment lost 5 bases and the V segment lost 10 bases, leaving 13 bases of the junction unmatched. The CDR3 consists of 14 residues. The clonotype originates from a woman in her twenties or thirties in good health. Material for sequencing was naive CD8+ T cells sorted from blood. The V gene is TRBV13, the J gene TRBJ1-2, with 7 bases matching TRBD1. The CDR3 nucleotides are TGTGCCACTCATCAGACAGGGAACTATTATGGCTACACCTTC. This encodes CATHQTGNYYGYTF.